This T cell receptor (beta chain) was identified during a study of CXCR3 chemokines and chemotherapy response in bladder cancer (dated 2022 in TCRdb). About the full investigation: The study tested whether activity of the CXCR3 chemokine system within human bladder cancer tumors predicted response to chemotherapy.

Reading the germline V gene (reference sequence) gives CDR1 DFQATT and CDR2 SNEGSKA. V is pared back by 1 base and J by 5 bases, with 17 bases lying between the germline termini. The cysteine opens and the phenylalanine closes a CDR3 of 15 amino acids. This entry keeps only the CDR3 DNA: 45 bases, framed from base 1. The library was produced with PCR. TCRdb lists the instrument as Illumina HiSeq 2500. TCRdb applied fastp at Q25 and MiXCR to the public reads, then kept only in-frame beta chains. Every CDR3 protein is listed once, alongside the most common genes and DNA of its rows. This sample comprises some 1,400 distinct CDR3 sequences, under 6.5% of them detected only once. The ten largest account for about 15% of the sample. Notes on this clonotype: Its antigen has not been determined. Base qualities are missing; no much larger clone stands one base away.

This TCR was sampled from a human donor with bladder cancer that responded to neoadjuvant chemotherapy. The sample was taken from a patient whose treatment included neoadjuvant chemotherapy. This chain joins TRBV20-1 to TRBJ2-5, with the D gene not confidently named. Here is the DNA: TGCAGTGCTAGAGTTTCGCTAGTTGTAGGTGAGACCCAGTACTTC. Its protein product is CSARVSLVVGETQYF.